The clone carrying this T cell receptor beta chain was picked up a small number of times. Antigen unknown. Sequencing used immunoSEQ multiplex PCR; TCRdb keeps in-frame clones, though not all of them. The table has roughly 48,000 clones, more than 75% seen once. The data were taken from a study of radiotherapy plus CTLA-4 blockade in lung cancer. Alongside CTLA-4 blockade with ipilimumab, patients with chemo-refractory metastatic non-small-cell lung cancer received focal radiation. CDR3 size: 14 residues. V was pared by 3 bases and J by 5 bases, with 7 bases of the junction left unmatched. Looked up from germline, CDR1 is SGDLS and CDR2 is YYNGEE. The study, taken as a whole, reports: Strongest reported response predictors: early blood clone changes and post-radiation interferon-beta.

V usage is TRBV9 and J usage is TRBJ1-1; the match to TRBD1 covers 7 bases. This clonotype originated in a human donor with non-small cell lung cancer who had stable disease on radiotherapy plus ipilimumab. The specimen comprised peripheral blood, sampled from a patient treated with radiotherapy plus ipilimumab. CDR3 DNA: TGTGCCAGCAGCGGAGGAACCAGGGGGACTGAAGCTTTCTTT. Translated: CASSGGTRGTEAFF.